This T cell receptor beta chain was sequenced during a study of blood T cell repertoires in COVID-19. Across the whole study: Samples came from the United States, Italy and Spain, spanning acute and convalescent COVID-19. T cells, B-cell-depleted T cells, or PBMCs supplied cDNA or gDNA.

This clone was detected once. Original methodology: Nucleated cell number was recorded as an estimate derived from reference gene primer amplification. Method: immunoSEQ multiplex PCR; TCRdb's copy keeps in-frame clones and lacks some. The DNA was the basis for D and trimming; V, J and clone size are from that table. Found here are some 85,000 clones, over 65% of them singletons; the top ten hold approximately 51%. CDR3 size: 18 residues. With V trimmed by 1 base and J by 5 bases, 12 bases remained unmatched. Germline V gene data show CDR1 as LGHDT and CDR2 as YNNKEL (reference sequence). The chain joins TRBV3-1 (or the pseudogene TRBV3-2) to TRBJ2-5; 11 bases are shared with TRBD2. This clonotype was obtained from a human donor in a cohort sampled during active COVID-19. The sequencing input was peripheral blood. The CDR3 nucleotides are TGTGCCAGCAGCCAAGCGTTGATAGCGGGAGGGCTAGGGGAGACCCAGTACTTC. Translated, it gives CASSQALIAGGLGETQYF.